This T cell receptor beta chain was captured by sequencing in a study of identifying expanded T cells in peripheral blood. This clone was detected a few times. Clones were read by immunoSEQ multiplex PCR, and TCRdb kept only the in-frame ones, dropping some. This table holds 75,000 to 100,000 clones, around 91% found once. CDR3 length: 11 amino acids. Per germline, CDR1 MDHEN and CDR2 SYDVKM. V was trimmed by 4 bases and J by 13 bases, leaving 11 bases between them. V is TRBV28 and J is TRBJ1-5; tentatively, D is TRBD1 (5 bases). What was sequenced was blood. This TCR derives from a person between 18 and 75 years old in good health. Here the CDR3 reads CASSSRRQQHF. CDR3 DNA sequence: TGTGCCAGCAGTTCCCGGCGACAGCAGCATTTT.